This T cell receptor beta chain was obtained from a study of tumor and adjacent non-tumor tissue in lung cancer. Study information: Patients comprised 12 adenocarcinoma, 2 squamous cell carcinoma and 1 small cell lung cancer. Stage I to III disease affected about nine men and 5 women aged roughly 31 to 80.

The CDR3 is 20 residues long. Germline V CDR1 and CDR2: MDHEN, SYDVKM. A modified ARM-PCR protocol with three rounds of nested PCR amplified TCRbeta. MiXCR was run by TCRdb on the multiplex PCR reads, yielding one entry per CDR3 protein. The table includes more than 75,000 distinct CDR3 sequences, less than 75% detected once. Concerning this clonotype: Antigen: not known. Mismatch with germline at one junction end may stem from a read error.

Notes on the study in general: Higher tumor TCR diversity was associated with shorter survival.

The template was RNA from unsorted bulk tissue. The rearrangement joins TRBV28 to TRBJ1-5, with 7 bases that match TRBD1. The TCR sequence derives from a woman aged 70 to 79 with non-small cell lung cancer. Sequenced: lung tumor tissue. The CDR3 sequence is CTSSLMLGDSSIRGNQPQHF. In DNA, the CDR3 is TGTACCAGCAGTTTAATGTTAGGGGACAGCTCCATTAGGGGCAATCAGCCCCAGCATTTT. Full variable domain (remainder filled in from reference TRBV28 and TRBJ1-5): DVKVTQSSRYLVKRTGEKVFLECVQDMDHENMFWYRQDPGLGLRLIYFSYDVKMKEKGDIPEGYSVSREKKERFSLILESASTNQTSMYLCTSSLMLGDSSIRGNQPQHFGDGTRLSIL.